This T cell receptor (beta chain) was sequenced during a study of T cell responses to AZD1222 COVID-19 vaccine. V dropped 3 bases and J dropped 4 bases, with 16 bases sitting between them. The CDR3 covers 15 residues. Germline V CDR1 and CDR2: SGHTS, YDEGEE. General observations from the study: Baseline antibody screening turned up just a handful of seropositive AZD1222 recipients.

TCRdb's table, derived via immunoSEQ multiplex PCR, lists solely in-frame clones and lacks some. The sample comprises over 85,000 clones, 88% of which are singletons, and 16% rests with the top ten. As for this clone: Its antigen is currently unknown.

This chain connects TRBV5-8 to TRBJ1-2; D not resolved. The clonotype originates from an adult who received the AZD1222 COVID-19 vaccine. The sequences come from peripheral blood, collected 28 days after the second AZD1222 dose. The DNA for the CDR3 is TGTGCCAGCAGCTCACCCCTTGGATACGTCTATGGCTACACCTTC. Protein sequence: CASSSPLGYVYGYTF.